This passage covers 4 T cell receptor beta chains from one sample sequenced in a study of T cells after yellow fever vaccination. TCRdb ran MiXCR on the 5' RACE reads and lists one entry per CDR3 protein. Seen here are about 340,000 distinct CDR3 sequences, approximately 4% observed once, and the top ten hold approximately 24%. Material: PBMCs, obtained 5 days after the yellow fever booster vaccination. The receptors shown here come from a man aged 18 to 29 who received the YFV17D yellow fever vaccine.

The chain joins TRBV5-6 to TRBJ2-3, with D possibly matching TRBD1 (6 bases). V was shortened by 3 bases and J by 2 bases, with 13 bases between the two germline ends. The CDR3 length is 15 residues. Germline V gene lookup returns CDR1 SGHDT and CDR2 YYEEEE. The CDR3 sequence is CASSWGSGDTDTQYF. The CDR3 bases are TGTGCCAGCAGCTGGGGGTCAGGGGACACAGATACGCAGTATTTT.

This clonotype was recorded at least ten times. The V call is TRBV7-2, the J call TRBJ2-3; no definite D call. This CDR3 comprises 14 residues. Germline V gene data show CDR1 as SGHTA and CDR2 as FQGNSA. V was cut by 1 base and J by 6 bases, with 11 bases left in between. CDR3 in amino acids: CASSLGLSWDTQYF. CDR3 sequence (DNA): TGTGCCAGCAGCTTAGGGCTGAGTTGGGATACGCAGTATTTT.

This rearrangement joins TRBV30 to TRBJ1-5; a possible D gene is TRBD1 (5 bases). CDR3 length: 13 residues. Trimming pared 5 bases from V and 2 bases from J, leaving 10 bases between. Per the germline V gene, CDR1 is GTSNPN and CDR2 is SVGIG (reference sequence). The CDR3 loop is CAWAGTGNQPQHF. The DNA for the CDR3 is TGTGCCTGGGCTGGGACCGGCAATCAGCCCCAGCATTTT.

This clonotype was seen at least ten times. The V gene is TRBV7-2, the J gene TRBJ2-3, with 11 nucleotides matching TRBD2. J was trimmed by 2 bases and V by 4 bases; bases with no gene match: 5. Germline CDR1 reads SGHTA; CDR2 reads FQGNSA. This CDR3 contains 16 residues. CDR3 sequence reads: CASSYRLAGNTDTQYF. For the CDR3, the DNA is TGTGCCAGCAGCTACAGACTAGCGGGGAACACAGATACGCAGTATTTT.